The 15 T cell receptor beta chains below all came from one sample that was sequenced in a study of CD8 T cells in ankylosing spondylitis. One entry per CDR3 protein results from TCRdb running MiXCR on the 5' RACE reads. The sample shows roughly 280,000 distinct CDR3 sequences, 15% to 20% of them seen only once. Source material: blood, either unsorted or a sorted T cell fraction (not recorded which). These TCRs come from a male donor with ankylosing spondylitis or in good health (not recorded which).

V and J are TRBV7-3 and TRBJ2-2; the match to TRBD2 covers 12 bases. Germline V gives CDR1 SGHTA, CDR2 FQGTGA. This CDR3 contains 17 residues. Trimming took 1 base from V and 5 from J; bases not matched to a gene: 5. This CDR3 is CASSLSRLAGVTGELFF. CDR3 DNA sequence: TGTGCCAGCAGCTTAAGCCGACTAGCGGGAGTGACCGGGGAGCTGTTTTTT.

This clonotype has a handful of counts. This chain connects TRBV5-1 to TRBJ2-1; 14 positions match TRBD2. The junction had 13 bases not matched to a gene; V was cut back by 4 bases and J by 7 bases. This CDR3 is 18 amino acids long. CDR1 is SGHRS and CDR2 is YFSETQ in the germline V gene. CDR3 amino acids: CASSGGLAGASRENEQFF. CDR3 sequence (DNA): TGCGCCAGCAGCGGGGGACTAGCGGGGGCCAGCCGAGAGAATGAGCAGTTCTTC.

Many counts were recorded for this clonotype. J is TRBJ2-4 and V is TRBV28; 10 bases map to TRBD2. J was trimmed by 0 bases and V by 2 bases; bases with no gene match: 4. There are 17 residues in the CDR3. Germline CDR1 reads MDHEN; CDR2 reads SYDVKM. CDR3 sequence reads: CASSLASGGQAKNIQYF. CDR3 in DNA: TGTGCCAGCAGTTTAGCTAGCGGGGGCCAAGCCAAAAACATTCAGTACTTC.

The rearrangement links TRBV7-9 to TRBJ2-5; 7 nucleotides agree with TRBD1. Per the germline V gene, CDR1 is SEHNR and CDR2 is FQNEAQ (reference sequence). The CDR3 spans 14 residues. V trimming: 5 bases; J trimming: 3 bases; junction bases outside the gene matches: 6. CDR3 nucleotides: TGTGCCAGCAGCGGGGGACAGTATGAAGAGACCCAGTACTTC. Encoded protein: CASSGGQYEETQYF.

This clonotype came up once. The chain has TRBV7-2 and TRBJ1-1, with 8 bases lining up with TRBD1. This CDR3 has 14 residues. From germline, CDR1 is SGHTA and CDR2 FQGNSA. V lost 6 bases to trimming and J lost 6 bases; unmatched junction nucleotides: 9. CDR3 region: CASRGLRQGSEAFF. The CDR3 DNA reads TGTGCCAGCAGAGGCCTCCGACAGGGGTCTGAAGCTTTCTTT.

This clonotype has more than one count but fewer than ten. The genes are TRBV12-3 or TRBV12-4 and TRBJ2-1; D may correspond to TRBD1 or TRBD2 (5 bases each). V lost 4 bases and J 9 bases, leaving 25 bases between the germline ends. CDR3 size: 17 residues. CDR3 sequence: CASSSSWGVRGFGEQFF. CDR3 DNA sequence: TGTGCCAGCAGTTCCTCCTGGGGCGTTCGGGGTTTCGGTGAGCAGTTCTTC.

The genes are TRBV5-1 and TRBJ1-1, with 10 positions matching TRBD1. Trimming removed 3 bases from V and 3 bases from J; junction bases left unmatched: 5. The CDR3 contains 15 residues. Germline V CDR1 and CDR2: SGHRS, YFSETQ. The DNA of the CDR3 is TGCGCCAGCAGCTCCTCGGGACAGGGGCACACTGAAGCTTTCTTT. Its protein is CASSSSGQGHTEAFF.

This clonotype was found a few times. The V gene is TRBV4-2, the J gene TRBJ2-3; possible D gene TRBD2, 7 bases. The CDR3 runs 16 residues. Germline lookup yields CDR1 LGHNA and CDR2 YNFKEQ. V dropped 0 bases and J dropped 1 base, with 11 bases sitting between them. The CDR3 DNA follows: TGTGCCAGCAGCCAAGATGCCGGGGGGCGCACAGATACGCAGTATTTT. Its translation is CASSQDAGGRTDTQYF.

In this sample, this clonotype turned up a few times. The rearrangement joins TRBV15 to TRBJ2-2; D is undetermined. V lost 0 bases and J lost 8, with 7 bases in between. CDR3 length equals 13 residues. Germline V gene data show CDR1 as LNHNV and CDR2 as YYDKDF (reference sequence). CDR3 sequence reads: CATSREKTGELFF. The CDR3 DNA sequence: TGTGCCACCAGCAGAGAAAAGACAGGGGAGCTGTTTTTT. The entire variable domain, with the rest obtained from reference TRBV15 and TRBJ2-2, is as follows: DAMVIQNPRYQVTQFGKPVTLSCSQTLNHNVMYWYQQKSSQAPKLLFHYYDKDFNNEADTPDNFQSRRPNTSFCFLDIRSPGLGDTAMYLCATSREKTGELFFGEGSRLTVL.

This clonotype was picked up many times. This chain connects TRBV29-1 to TRBJ1-4; D unresolved. Trimming took off 3 bases at V and 4 bases at J, with 9 bases between the two ends. In germline, CDR1 is SQVTM, CDR2 ANQGSEA. This CDR3 has 13 amino acids. CDR3 protein: CSVDTGFNEKLFF. Here the CDR3 DNA reads TGCAGCGTTGACACGGGCTTTAATGAAAAACTGTTTTTT.

This clonotype was seen more than once but under ten times. V and J are TRBV5-1 and TRBJ2-1, with D unresolved. Trimming cost V 2 bases and J 5 bases, with 17 bases left between them. The V gene's germline CDR1 is SGHRS and CDR2 YFSETQ. CDR3 length: 16 amino acids. CDR3 in amino acids: CASSLSLRGSNNEQFF. The CDR3 DNA sequence: TGCGCCAGCAGCTTAAGTTTGCGAGGAAGTAACAATGAGCAGTTCTTC.

The CDR3 DNA reads TGTGCCAGCAGCCGGACAGGGGAGCGTCAGCCCCAGCATTTT. This encodes CASSRTGERQPQHF. V is TRBV3-1 and J is TRBJ1-5; 9 positions agree with TRBD1. With 4 bases clipped from V and 6 bases from J, the junction kept 4 bases outside the gene matches. The CDR3 is made up of 14 amino acids. Per germline, CDR1 LGHDT and CDR2 YNNKEL (reference sequence).

Details on this clonotype: Given a much more abundant clone one base away, this may be a read error. The gene calls are TRBV6-2 or TRBV6-3 and TRBJ2-3, with 7 bases fitting TRBD2. The CDR3 runs to 16 residues. The V gene's germline CDR1 is MNHEY and CDR2 SVGEGT. Here the CDR3 reads CANSRLAGVHTDTQYF. The CDR3 DNA reads as TGTGCCAACAGTCGGCTGGCGGGAGTGCACACAGATACGCAGTATTTT.

This clonotype has a count of ten or more. CDR3 protein: CASSPSGSGPNTGELFF. In DNA form, the CDR3 reads TGTGCCAGCAGTCCCTCCGGTAGCGGACCGAACACCGGGGAGCTGTTTTTT. The chain employs TRBV12-3 or TRBV12-4 and TRBJ2-2; possibly TRBD2 for D (6 bases). Trimming took 5 bases from V and 0 from J, leaving 16 bases between them. This CDR3 is built from 17 residues.

This chain joins TRBV19 and TRBJ2-1; 8 nucleotides agree with TRBD2. The V gene's germline CDR1 is LNHDA and CDR2 SQIVND (reference sequence). V dropped 1 base and J dropped 6; count of bases not matched to a gene: 5. CDR3 size: 15 residues. The CDR3 DNA sequence: TGTGCCAGTAGTATAGTACTCAGCGGGGGCAATGAGCAGTTCTTC. This encodes CASSIVLSGGNEQFF.